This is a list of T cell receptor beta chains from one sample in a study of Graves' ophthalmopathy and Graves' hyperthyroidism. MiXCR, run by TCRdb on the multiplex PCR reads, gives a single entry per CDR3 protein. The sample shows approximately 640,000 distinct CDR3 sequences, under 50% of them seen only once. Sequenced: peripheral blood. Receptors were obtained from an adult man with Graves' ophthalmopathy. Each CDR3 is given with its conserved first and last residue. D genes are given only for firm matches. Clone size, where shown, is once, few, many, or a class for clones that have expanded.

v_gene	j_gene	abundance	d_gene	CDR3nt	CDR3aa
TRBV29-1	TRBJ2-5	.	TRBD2	TGCAGCGTGGCAGAACTAGCGGGGGGTCCAGAGACCCAGTACTTC	CSVAELAGGPETQYF
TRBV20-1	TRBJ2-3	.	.	TGCAGTGCTAGAGAACGAGATACGCAGTATTTT	CSARERDTQYF
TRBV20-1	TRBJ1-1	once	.	TGCAGTGCCACCGGGACGAGTGAAGCTTTCTTT	CSATGTSEAFF
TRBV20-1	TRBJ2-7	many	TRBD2	TGCAGTGCTAGGACTAGCGATATCGAGCAGTACTTC	CSARTSDIEQYF
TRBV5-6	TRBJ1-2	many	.	TGTGCCAGCAGCGCCGGGACGGCTCTATCGGGCAACACCTTC	CASSAGTALSGNTF
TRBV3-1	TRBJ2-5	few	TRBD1	TGTGCCAGCAGTCCTCGTGGCAGGGGGCGAGAGACCCAGTACTTC	CASSPRGRGRETQYF
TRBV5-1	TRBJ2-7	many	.	TGCGCCAGCAGCTTGGCGGACACAGCCTACGAGCAGTACTTC	CASSLADTAYEQYF
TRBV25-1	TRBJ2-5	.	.	TGTGCCAGCCCCAGCCGACAGACCCAAGAGACCCAGTACTTC	CASPSRQTQETQYF
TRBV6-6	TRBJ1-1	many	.	TGTGCCAGCAGTCAGACGAACACTGAAGCTTTCTTT	CASSQTNTEAFF
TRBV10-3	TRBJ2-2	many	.	TGTGCCTCCGAGGAGGAAGGAACGAACACCGGGGAGCTGTTTTTT	CASEEEGTNTGELFF
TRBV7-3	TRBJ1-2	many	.	TGTGCCAGCAGCGCCGTAGGCGGGGGGCTCGGAGGCTACACCTTC	CASSAVGGGLGGYTF
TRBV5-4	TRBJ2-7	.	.	TGTGCCAGCAGCCCGGGAGCCCCCACCGGCTTGAACGAGCAGTACTTC	CASSPGAPTGLNEQYF
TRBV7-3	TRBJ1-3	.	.	TGTGCCAGCAGCTTCTACCTCGGACACACCATATATTTT	CASSFYLGHTIYF
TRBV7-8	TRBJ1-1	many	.	TGTGCCAGCAGCTCCGGACCTCTGAACACTGAAGCTTTCTTT	CASSSGPLNTEAFF
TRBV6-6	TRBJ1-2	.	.	TGTGCCAGCAGTTTATCACGCGACCGTCACTATGGCTACACCTTC	CASSLSRDRHYGYTF
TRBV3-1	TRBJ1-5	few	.	TGTGCCAGCCGTTGGAGCAATCAGCCCCAGCATTTT	CASRWSNQPQHF
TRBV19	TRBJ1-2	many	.	TGTGCCAGTAGTGGTACTGCGTCCCTTGGCTACACCTTC	CASSGTASLGYTF
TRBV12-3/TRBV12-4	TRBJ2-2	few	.	TGTGCCAGCAGTTTTTATCGCACCGGGGAGCTGTTTTTT	CASSFYRTGELFF
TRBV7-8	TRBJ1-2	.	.	TGTGCCAGCAGCTTAGGTGGGGATCGGCACGACTATGGCTACACCTTC	CASSLGGDRHDYGYTF
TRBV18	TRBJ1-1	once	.	TGTGCCAGCTCACCATCGGTGCTAGCAGCTTTCTTT	CASSPSVLAAFF
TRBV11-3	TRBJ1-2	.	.	TGTACCAGCTCACTTGATACTCACCCCTCTACTGGCTACACCTTC	CTSSLDTHPSTGYTF
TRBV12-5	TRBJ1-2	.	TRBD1	TGTGCTAGTGGTTTGGTACTCGGGACAGGGGGCTCTCACTCTGGGGGCTACACCTTC	CASGLVLGTGGSHSGGYTF
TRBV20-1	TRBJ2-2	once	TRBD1	TGCAGTGCTAGAGAGACAGGGGGCATCGGGGAGCTGTTTTTT	CSARETGGIGELFF
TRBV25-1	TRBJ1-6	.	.	TGTGCCAGCAGTGCTAGTTGGCGGATCAGGGCAGGGTCCTCACCCCTCCACTTT	CASSASWRIRAGSSPLHF
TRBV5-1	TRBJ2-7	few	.	TGCGCCAGCAGCTTGGCCGGGACTCTCCTTGGCTCCTACGAGCAGTACTTC	CASSLAGTLLGSYEQYF
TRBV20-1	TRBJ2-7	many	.	TGCAGTGCTGAAGCGGACGAGCAGTACTTC	CSAEADEQYF
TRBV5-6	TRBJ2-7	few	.	TGTGCCAGCAGCCGGCTGGCGGGGCGTTCCTACGAGCAGTACTTC	CASSRLAGRSYEQYF
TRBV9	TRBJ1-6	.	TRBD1	TGTGCCAGCGCGGACAGGGATGGAAATTCACCCCTCCACTTT	CASADRDGNSPLHF
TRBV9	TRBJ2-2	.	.	TGTGCCAGCAGCGCCTCGGGACTCCCGCAGGGCGGGGAGCTGTTTTTT	CASSASGLPQGGELFF
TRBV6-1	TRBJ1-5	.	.	TGTGCCAGCAGTGGATATACGGATCAGCCCCAGCATTTT	CASSGYTDQPQHF
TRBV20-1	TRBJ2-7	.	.	TGCAGTGCCCTAGGGCCAGATGGAACGTACGAGCAGTACTTC	CSALGPDGTYEQYF